This entry lists 2 T cell receptor beta chains sequenced from one sample in a study of sequential checkpoint blockade in melanoma. Treatment defined: randomized to nivolumab then ipilimumab (arm A) or the reverse (arm B). Clones were sequenced by immunoSEQ multiplex PCR, and TCRdb holds only the in-frame ones, with some missing. The repertoire has some 19,000 clones, 27% of them found once; the top ten carry more than 6.5%. The specimen comprised tumor tissue (inferred from file names), sampled from a patient given nivolumab and ipilimumab in sequence. Receptors originate from a human donor with melanoma.

The J gene is TRBJ2-1, the V gene TRBV5-1; 14 bases align to TRBD2. CDR3 length equals 19 residues. Germline-derived CDR1 and CDR2 are SGHRS and YFSETQ. V lost 6 bases to trimming and J lost 7 bases; unmatched junction nucleotides: 18. CDR3 sequence (DNA): TGCGCCAGCAAGTTAGGGACTAGCGGGAGTAGTGTTAGGGGGAATGAGCAGTTCTTC. Protein product: CASKLGTSGSSVRGNEQFF.

This clone was seen only a few times. The CDR3 loop is CASRMGREPEAFF. The CDR3 nucleotides read TGTGCCAGCAGGATGGGCAGGGAGCCTGAAGCTTTCTTT. V usage is TRBV28 and J usage is TRBJ1-1, with D possibly being TRBD1 (5 bases). The V and J ends lost 6 bases and 6 bases respectively, with 14 bases between them. Germline V gene sequence: CDR1 MDHEN, CDR2 SYDVKM. The CDR3 runs 13 residues.